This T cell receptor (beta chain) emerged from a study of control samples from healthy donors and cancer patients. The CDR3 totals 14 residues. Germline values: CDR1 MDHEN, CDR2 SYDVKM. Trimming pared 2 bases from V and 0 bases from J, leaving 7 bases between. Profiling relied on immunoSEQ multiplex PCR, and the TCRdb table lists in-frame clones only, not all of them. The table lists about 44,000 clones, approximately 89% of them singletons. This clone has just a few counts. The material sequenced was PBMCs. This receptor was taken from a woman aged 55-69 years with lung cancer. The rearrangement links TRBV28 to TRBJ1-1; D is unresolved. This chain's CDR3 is CASSLRELNTEAFF. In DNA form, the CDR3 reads TGTGCCAGCAGTTTACGGGAATTGAACACTGAAGCTTTCTTT.